A selection of T cell receptor beta chains follows, all from one sample in a study of T cell repertoires in cytomegalovirus infection. TCRdb processed the reads anew with MiXCR; each CDR3 protein has one entry. The table has approximately 910,000 distinct CDR3 sequences, less than 40% seen once. These receptors lack a known antigen. Source: cultured CD8+ T cells from PBMCs, taken from culture after CMV antigen stimulation. The receptor set was obtained from a human donor in good health (CMV status not recorded). Some clones in this sample may be carry-over from other donors' samples. Each CDR3 is given with its conserved first and last residue. D genes are given only for firm matches. The listing skips clone size in some rows; elsewhere it reads once, few, many or a size class.

cdr3_nt | cdr3_aa | d_call | j_call | clone_size | v_call
TGTGCCAGCAGCCCATCTAGCGGGGGCCTTTATACTACGCAGTATTTT | CASSPSSGGLYTTQYF | TRBD2 | TRBJ2-3 | many | TRBV7-6
TGTGCCAGCAGCCCTTCCCGACTAGCGGGGGGGCGGTATGAGCAGTTCTTC | CASSPSRLAGGRYEQFF | TRBD2 | TRBJ2-1 | many | TRBV7-9
TGTGCCAGCAGCTCGGTGCTGGGGGGCTACACCTTC | CASSSVLGGYTF | NA | TRBJ1-2 | few | TRBV25-1
TGTGTCAGCAGCTTAGACGGACGGGGAGGGACTGAAGCTTTCTTT | CVSSLDGRGGTEAFF | NA | TRBJ1-1 | few | TRBV7-9
TGTGCCAGCAGCGTGAGCGGGAACTTAGAGCAGTTCTTC | CASSVSGNLEQFF | TRBD2 | TRBJ2-1 | NA | TRBV5-6
TGTGCCAGCAGTTCACAAGGGGACACCTATAATTCACCCCTCCACTTT | CASSSQGDTYNSPLHF | NA | TRBJ1-6 | few | TRBV28
TGCGCCAGCAGCTTGGTTTCCGACCATGAGGCTTTCTTT | CASSLVSDHEAFF | NA | TRBJ1-1 | NA | TRBV5-1
TGTGCCAGCAGCCGCGGGACAGGTGATAGCAATCAGCCCCAGCATTTT | CASSRGTGDSNQPQHF | TRBD1 | TRBJ1-5 | many | TRBV7-6
TGTGCCAGCAGTCCAGGGATGGCCGGTGGCTACACCTTC | CASSPGMAGGYTF | NA | TRBJ1-2 | few | TRBV12-3/TRBV12-4
TGTGCCAGCAGTTTAGAGATTATGAGGTTTGCTGATGAGCAGTTCTTC | CASSLEIMRFADEQFF | NA | TRBJ2-1 | NA | TRBV27
TGCGCCAGCAGCCAAGTTCAGTTATCTAGCTCCTATAATTCACCCCTCCACTTT | CASSQVQLSSSYNSPLHF | NA | TRBJ1-6 | once | TRBV4-1
TGTGCCACCAGTGGCCGGGACGGACCAGACAATGAGCAGTTCTTC | CATSGRDGPDNEQFF | NA | TRBJ2-1 | NA | TRBV24-1
TGTGCCAGCAGCTGGCTATTGGGAGGAGAGACCCAGTACTTC | CASSWLLGGETQYF | NA | TRBJ2-5 | many | TRBV7-9
TGCGCCAGCAGCTTCAGAAGCGGGACAGGGGACAACACCGGGGAGCTGTTTTTT | CASSFRSGTGDNTGELFF | TRBD1 | TRBJ2-2 | NA | TRBV4-1
TGTGCCAGCAGCTACCCTAGCGGGGCTACCTACAATGAGCAGTTCTTC | CASSYPSGATYNEQFF | TRBD2 | TRBJ2-1 | many | TRBV7-6
TGTGCCAGCAGCCATACCGGGACAGCGAACACTGAAGCTTTCTTT | CASSHTGTANTEAFF | TRBD1 | TRBJ1-1 | many | TRBV7-9
TGTGCCAGCAGCGCAAACCTAGCGGGGGGTAACAATGAGCAGTTCTTC | CASSANLAGGNNEQFF | TRBD2 | TRBJ2-1 | many | TRBV7-6
TGTGCCAGCAGTGAGGGTAGCGGGGGGGCCCAAGATACGCAGTATTTT | CASSEGSGGAQDTQYF | TRBD2 | TRBJ2-3 | many | TRBV2
TGTGCCAGCAGTTACTCAACAGTTTCCAATTCACCCCTCCACTTT | CASSYSTVSNSPLHF | NA | TRBJ1-6 | NA | TRBV6-2/TRBV6-3
TGCGCCAGCAGCCAAGGTCGGGGGGCAGGGACTGAAGCTTTCTTT | CASSQGRGAGTEAFF | NA | TRBJ1-1 | many | TRBV4-1
TGTGCCAGCAGCTGGGGACTAGCGGGGGGGCCCGACACCGGGGAGCTGTTTTTT | CASSWGLAGGPDTGELFF | TRBD2 | TRBJ2-2 | few | TRBV11-2
TGCGCCAGCAGCCAAGCGGCCGATAACACCGGGGAGCTGTTTTTT | CASSQAADNTGELFF | NA | TRBJ2-2 | few | TRBV4-1
TGTGCCAGCAGTAGACAGGGATACACAGATACGCAGTATTTT | CASSRQGYTDTQYF | TRBD1 | TRBJ2-3 | few | TRBV6-5
TGTGCCAGCAGCTTATCGGACCTCTACAATGAGCAGTTCTTC | CASSLSDLYNEQFF | NA | TRBJ2-1 | many | TRBV7-2
TGTGCCAGCAGCCAAGATGCCAGCGGGGGGAATTACAATGAGCAGTTCTTC | CASSQDASGGNYNEQFF | TRBD2 | TRBJ2-1 | once | TRBV4-1
TGTGCCAGCAGTGGGGACAGGGGGCCTACTGAAGCTTTCTTT | CASSGDRGPTEAFF | TRBD1 | TRBJ1-1 | NA | TRBV6-2/TRBV6-3
TGTGCCAGCAGCTACCCTTTGGAGTTCGGGAACATTCAGTACTTC | CASSYPLEFGNIQYF | NA | TRBJ2-4 | NA | TRBV11-2
TGTGCCAGGGCTAGCGGGGGTTACGGGGAGCTGTTTTTT | CARASGGYGELFF | TRBD2 | TRBJ2-2 | few | TRBV12-3/TRBV12-4
TGTGCCAGCAGCTACGCTACAGGGGGCAGCTATGGCTACACCTTC | CASSYATGGSYGYTF | TRBD1 | TRBJ1-2 | many | TRBV7-9
TGTGCCAGCAGCCCGGACAGCTTTAGAGAGCAGTACTTC | CASSPDSFREQYF | NA | TRBJ2-7 | few | TRBV12-3/TRBV12-4
TGTGCCAGCAGTTTGCAGGGGGCCGCTAGCACAGATACGCAGTATTTT | CASSLQGAASTDTQYF | TRBD1 | TRBJ2-3 | NA | TRBV6-5
TGTGCCAGCACCCTCTTTCAACCCCTGGGACCCGCTAACTATGGCTACACCTTC | CASTLFQPLGPANYGYTF | NA | TRBJ1-2 | few | TRBV28
TGTGCCAGTAGCCACCCGGACAGGGGGCTCTACGAGCAGTACTTC | CASSHPDRGLYEQYF | TRBD1 | TRBJ2-7 | NA | TRBV19
TGTGCCAGCTATAACCAGGCTAGCGGGGGGGTGGATACGCAGTATTTT | CASYNQASGGVDTQYF | TRBD2 | TRBJ2-3 | few | TRBV6-1
TGTGCCAGCAGGACCCGCCGTCCGGCCTACCCCCGAAACATTCAGTACTTC | CASRTRRPAYPRNIQYF | NA | TRBJ2-4 | NA | TRBV28
TGTGCCAGCAGCTGGGACAGGGAGAATGAAAAACTGTTTTTT | CASSWDRENEKLFF | TRBD1 | TRBJ1-4 | few | TRBV7-9
TGTGCCAGTAGTATAGCGGCAGGGGCTTACGAGCAGTACTTC | CASSIAAGAYEQYF | NA | TRBJ2-7 | few | TRBV19
TGCAGTGCTCTTCGGGACGGCTCCTACGAGCAGTACTTC | CSALRDGSYEQYF | NA | TRBJ2-7 | NA | TRBV20-1
TGTGCCAGCAGCTTAGGTGGTGAAGGGTCTTATGTAGAGACCCAGTACTTC | CASSLGGEGSYVETQYF | NA | TRBJ2-5 | NA | TRBV11-2
TGTGCCAGCAGTTCCGAGACTAGCGGGGTCTACAATGAGCAGTTCTTC | CASSSETSGVYNEQFF | TRBD2 | TRBJ2-1 | once | TRBV27
TGTGCCAGCAGTTTGTGGACTAGCGGGCTCTACAATGAGCAGTTCTTC | CASSLWTSGLYNEQFF | TRBD2 | TRBJ2-1 | NA | TRBV27
TGTGCCAGTACCCCATGGAGGGGCCCAACGCGGGATCAGCCCCAGCATTTT | CASTPWRGPTRDQPQHF | NA | TRBJ1-5 | NA | TRBV19
TGTGCCAGCAGTTTCTACAGGGGCGACGAGCAGTACTTC | CASSFYRGDEQYF | TRBD1 | TRBJ2-7 | NA | TRBV12-3/TRBV12-4